The clone carrying this T cell receptor beta chain appeared once. Its antigen is still unknown. The sample is drawn from a study of shared clonotypes between healthy human individuals. Using immunoSEQ multiplex PCR, the repertoire was profiled, and TCRdb retains in-frame clones only, with some absent. This sample has about 600,000 clones, with about 97% found just once. V gave up 2 bases and J gave up 7 bases, with 23 bases separating them. The CDR3 contains 17 residues. Germline V gene data show CDR1 as SNHLY and CDR2 as FYNNEI. Overall study findings and caveats: Clonotypes which were not shared had lower generation probabilities than clonotypes that all four donors shared.

The chain recombines TRBV2 with TRBJ2-5, with a weak D call TRBD2 (7 bases). The specimen sequenced was naive CD4+ T cells sorted from blood. Subset reported: CD45RA+ positively selected. The clonotype originates from a woman in her twenties or thirties in good health. CDR3 residues: CASSEYGGREWRRTQYF. CDR3 bases: TGTGCCAGCAGTGAATATGGGGGGCGGGAGTGGCGAAGGACCCAGTACTTC. Using reference TRBV2 and TRBJ2-5 for the parts outside the CDR3, the full variable domain is EPEVTQTPSHQVTQMGQEVILRCVPISNHLYFYWYRQILGQKVEFLVSFYNNEISEKSEIFDDQFSVERPDGSNFTLKIRSTKLEDSAMYFCASSEYGGREWRRTQYFGPGTRLLVL.